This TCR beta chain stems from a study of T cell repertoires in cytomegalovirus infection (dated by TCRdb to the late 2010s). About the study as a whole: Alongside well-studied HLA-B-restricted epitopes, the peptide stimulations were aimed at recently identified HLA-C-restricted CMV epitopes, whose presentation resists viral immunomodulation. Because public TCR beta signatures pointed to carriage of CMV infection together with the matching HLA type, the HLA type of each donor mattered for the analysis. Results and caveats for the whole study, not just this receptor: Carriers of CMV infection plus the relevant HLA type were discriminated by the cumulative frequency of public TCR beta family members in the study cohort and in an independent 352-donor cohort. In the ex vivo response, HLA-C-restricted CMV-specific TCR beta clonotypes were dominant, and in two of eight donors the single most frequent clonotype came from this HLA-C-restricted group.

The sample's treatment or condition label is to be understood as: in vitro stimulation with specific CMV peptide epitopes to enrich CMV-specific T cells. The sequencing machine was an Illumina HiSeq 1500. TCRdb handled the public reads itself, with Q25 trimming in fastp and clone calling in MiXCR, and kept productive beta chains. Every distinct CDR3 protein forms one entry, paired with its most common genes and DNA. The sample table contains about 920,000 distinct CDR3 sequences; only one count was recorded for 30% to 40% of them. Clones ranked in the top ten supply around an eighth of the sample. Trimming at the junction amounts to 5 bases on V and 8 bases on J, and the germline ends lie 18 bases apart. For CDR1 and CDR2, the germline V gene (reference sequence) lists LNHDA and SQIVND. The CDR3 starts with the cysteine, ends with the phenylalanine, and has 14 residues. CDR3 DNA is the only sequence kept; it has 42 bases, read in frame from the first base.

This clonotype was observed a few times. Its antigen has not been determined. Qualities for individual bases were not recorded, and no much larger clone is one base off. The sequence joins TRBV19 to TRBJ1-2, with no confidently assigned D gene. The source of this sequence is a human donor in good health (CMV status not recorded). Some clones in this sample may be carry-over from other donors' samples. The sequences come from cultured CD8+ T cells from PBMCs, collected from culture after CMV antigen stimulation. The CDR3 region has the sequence CASSYPADGEGYTF. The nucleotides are TGTGCCAGTAGTTACCCAGCGGACGGTGAGGGCTACACCTTC.